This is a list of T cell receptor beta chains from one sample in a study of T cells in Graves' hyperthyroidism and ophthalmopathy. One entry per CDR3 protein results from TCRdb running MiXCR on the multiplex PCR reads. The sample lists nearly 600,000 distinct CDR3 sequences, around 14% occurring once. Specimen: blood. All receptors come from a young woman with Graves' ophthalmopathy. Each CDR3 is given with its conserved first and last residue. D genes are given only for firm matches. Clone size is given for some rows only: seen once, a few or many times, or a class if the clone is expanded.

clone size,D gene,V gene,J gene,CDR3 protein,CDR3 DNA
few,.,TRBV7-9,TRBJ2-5,CASSLEVVGFWETQYF,TGTGCCAGCAGCTTAGAAGTTGTCGGGTTTTGGGAGACCCAGTACTTC
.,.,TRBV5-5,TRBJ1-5,CASSPNSPDGQPQHF,TGTGCCAGCAGCCCGAATTCCCCGGACGGTCAGCCCCAGCATTTT
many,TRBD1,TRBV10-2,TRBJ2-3,CASTEETGVVGDTQYF,TGCGCCAGCACTGAGGAGACAGGGGTTGTGGGAGATACGCAGTATTTT
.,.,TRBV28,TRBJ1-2,CATLDRAAYGYAF,TGTGCCACCCTGGATCGGGCAGCATATGGCTACGCCTTC
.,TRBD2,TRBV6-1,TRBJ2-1,CASSPLSPGLAAYNEQFF,TGTGCCAGCAGTCCATTATCCCCGGGACTAGCGGCCTACAATGAGCAGTTCTTC
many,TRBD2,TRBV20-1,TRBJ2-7,CSARGLGVRGLAGVEQYF,TGCAGTGCTAGAGGTCTCGGGGTGCGGGGACTAGCGGGAGTCGAGCAGTACTTC
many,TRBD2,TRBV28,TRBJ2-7,CASSLLASGRRSEQYF,TGTGCCAGCAGTTTATTGGCTAGCGGGAGGAGGAGCGAGCAGTACTTC
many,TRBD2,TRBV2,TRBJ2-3,CASIGREDTDTQYF,TGTGCCAGCATTGGGCGGGAGGACACAGATACGCAGTATTTT
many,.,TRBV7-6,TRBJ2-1,CASALGRVAYNEQFF,TGTGCCAGCGCGCTAGGGCGAGTAGCCTACAATGAGCAGTTCTTC
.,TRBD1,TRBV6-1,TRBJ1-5,CASTNRGLGNQPQHF,TGTGCCAGCACCAACAGGGGGCTGGGCAATCAGCCCCAGCATTTT
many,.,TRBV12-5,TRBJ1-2,CASGLVLGPSRGYTF,TGTGCTAGTGGTTTGGTACTGGGTCCCAGTAGGGGCTACACCTTC
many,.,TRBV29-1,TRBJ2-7,CSAPSGPFSYEQYF,TGCAGCGCTCCGTCAGGACCCTTCTCCTACGAGCAGTACTTC
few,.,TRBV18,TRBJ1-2,CASSLGPSINYGYTF,TGTGCCAGCTCACTAGGACCGTCGATCAACTATGGCTACACCTTC
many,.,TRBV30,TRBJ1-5,CAWSRSSDQPQHF,TGTGCCTGGAGTAGAAGTTCAGATCAGCCCCAGCATTTT
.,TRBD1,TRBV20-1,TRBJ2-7,CSARGGTAYSYEQYF,TGCAGTGCTAGAGGTGGGACAGCCTATTCCTACGAGCAGTACTTC
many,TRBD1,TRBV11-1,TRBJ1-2,CASSYAGQGGGYTF,TGTGCCAGCAGCTACGCGGGACAGGGAGGTGGCTACACCTTC
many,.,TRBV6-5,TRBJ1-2,CASSYGGGGYTF,TGTGCCAGCAGTTACGGGGGGGGAGGCTACACCTTC
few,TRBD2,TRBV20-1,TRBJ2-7,CNTGTREYEQYF,TGCAATACCGGGACTAGAGAGTACGAGCAGTACTTC
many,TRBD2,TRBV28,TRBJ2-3,CATLRASGGGTQYF,TGTGCCACCCTTCGGGCTAGCGGGGGGGGTACGCAGTATTTT
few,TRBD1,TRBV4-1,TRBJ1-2,CASSQTGQGPSRGYTF,TGCGCCAGCAGCCAAACGGGACAGGGACCTTCTCGGGGCTACACCTTC
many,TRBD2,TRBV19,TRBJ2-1,CASSRQGGRGYNEQFF,TGTGCCAGTAGTAGGCAGGGCGGGAGAGGCTACAATGAGCAGTTCTTC
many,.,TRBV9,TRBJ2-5,CASSVALGQLEETQYF,TGTGCCAGCAGCGTAGCCCTTGGACAGCTTGAAGAGACCCAGTACTTC
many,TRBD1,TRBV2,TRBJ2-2,CASSGTGGRDTGELFF,TGTGCCAGCAGTGGGACAGGGGGCCGCGACACCGGGGAGCTGTTTTTT
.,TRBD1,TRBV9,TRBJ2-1,CASSEGGGTGSYNEQFF,TGTGCCAGCAGCGAGGGAGGGGGGACAGGGTCCTACAATGAGCAGTTCTTC
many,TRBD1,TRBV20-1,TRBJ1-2,CSSRRGGYTF,TGCAGTTCCCGCAGGGGGGGCTACACCTTC
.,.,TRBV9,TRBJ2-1,CASSAMGPTQEQFF,TGTGCCAGCAGCGCTATGGGGCCCACTCAGGAGCAGTTCTTC
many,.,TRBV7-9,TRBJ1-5,CASSPGGAEPQHF,TGTGCCAGCAGCCCTGGGGGCGCAGAGCCCCAGCATTTT
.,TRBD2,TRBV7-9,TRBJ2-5,CVSSLIQGLAGGQYQETQYF,TGTGTCAGCAGCTTAATCCAGGGACTAGCGGGAGGACAGTACCAAGAGACCCAGTACTTC
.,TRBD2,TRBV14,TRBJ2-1,CASSRDYRQFF,TGTGCCAGCAGCCGGGACTACCGGCAGTTCTTC
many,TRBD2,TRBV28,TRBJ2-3,CASSLASSGRDMADTQYF,TGTGCCAGCAGTCTCGCCTCGAGCGGGAGAGATATGGCAGATACGCAGTATTTT
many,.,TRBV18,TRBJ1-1,CASSRSVNTEAFF,TGTGCCAGCTCAAGGTCCGTGAACACTGAAGCTTTCTTT
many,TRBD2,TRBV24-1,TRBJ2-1,CATSDFPSSIAGDNEQFF,TGTGCCACCAGTGATTTTCCGTCTTCGATTGCGGGAGACAATGAGCAGTTCTTC
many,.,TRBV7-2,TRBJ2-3,CASSFATVGFSDTQYF,TGTGCCAGCAGCTTCGCGACGGTCGGGTTCTCAGATACGCAGTATTTT
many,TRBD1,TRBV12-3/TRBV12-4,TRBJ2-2,CASRRQGRTGELFF,TGTGCCAGCAGGAGACAGGGTCGCACCGGGGAGCTGTTTTTT
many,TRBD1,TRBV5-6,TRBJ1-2,CASSLPYVARNRGPYGYTF,TGTGCCAGCAGCTTGCCCTACGTAGCTCGAAACAGGGGACCCTATGGCTACACCTTC
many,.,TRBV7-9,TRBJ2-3,CASSPGRATPAGDTQYF,TGTGCCAGCAGCCCAGGGCGGGCGACGCCCGCGGGAGATACGCAGTATTTT
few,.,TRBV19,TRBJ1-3,CASQPQSSGNTIYF,TGTGCCAGCCAACCCCAGAGCTCTGGAAACACCATATATTTT
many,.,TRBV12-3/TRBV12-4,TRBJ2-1,CASSTPRIGTESYNEQFF,TGTGCCAGCAGCACCCCCCGGATAGGGACCGAATCCTACAATGAGCAGTTCTTC
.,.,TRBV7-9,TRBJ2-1,CASSLSRESSSYNEQFF,TGTGCCAGCAGCTTATCACGGGAGTCGAGCTCCTACAATGAGCAGTTCTTC
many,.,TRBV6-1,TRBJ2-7,CASSPTPLGPYEQYF,TGTGCCAGCAGCCCGACCCCCCTAGGGCCCTACGAGCAGTACTTC
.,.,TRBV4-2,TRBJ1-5,CASSYRQDSNQPQHF,TGTGCCAGCAGCTATCGACAGGATAGCAATCAGCCCCAGCATTTT
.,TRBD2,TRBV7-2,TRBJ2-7,CASSLLAGGPRDEQYF,TGTGCCAGCAGCTTGTTAGCGGGAGGGCCTCGCGACGAGCAGTACTTC
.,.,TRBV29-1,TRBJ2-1,CSVSLGQNSYNEQLF,TGCAGCGTTTCCCTAGGACAGAACTCCTACAATGAGCAGCTCTTC
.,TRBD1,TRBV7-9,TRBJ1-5,CASSWKTGQYDQPQHF,TGTGCCAGCAGCTGGAAAACGGGACAGTACGATCAGCCCCAGCATTTT
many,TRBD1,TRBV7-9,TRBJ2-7,CASSFGQGNFYEQYF,TGTGCCAGCAGCTTCGGACAGGGAAATTTCTACGAGCAGTACTTC
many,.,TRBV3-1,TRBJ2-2,CASSQVSRTGELFF,TGTGCCAGCAGCCAAGTTTCGCGAACCGGGGAGCTGTTTTTT
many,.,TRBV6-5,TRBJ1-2,CASSYSGGTGGYTF,TGTGCCAGCAGTTACTCGGGGGGTACCGGAGGATACACCTTC
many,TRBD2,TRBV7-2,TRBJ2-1,CASSSSGRAYNEQFF,TGTGCCAGCAGCTCTAGCGGGAGAGCGTACAATGAGCAGTTCTTC
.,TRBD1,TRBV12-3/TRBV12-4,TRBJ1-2,CASSSTGAPYGYTF,TGTGCCAGCAGTTCAACAGGGGCACCCTATGGCTACACCTTC
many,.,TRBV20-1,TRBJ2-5,CSARTGIGPGEQETQYF,TGCAGTGCTAGAACGGGTATAGGGCCAGGGGAACAAGAGACCCAGTACTTC
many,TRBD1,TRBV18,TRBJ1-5,CASSPPGQGNQPQHF,TGTGCCAGCTCACCACCGGGACAGGGCAATCAGCCCCAGCATTTT
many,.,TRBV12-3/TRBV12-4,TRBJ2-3,CASTSLSDTQYF,TGTGCCAGCACCTCGCTTTCAGATACGCAGTATTTT